This TCR beta chain was sequenced during a study of T cell responses to AZD1222 COVID-19 vaccine. Germline trimming cut 10 bases from V and 7 bases from J; bases unmatched to any gene: 14. The CDR3 runs to 15 residues. CDR1 MNHEY and CDR2 SVGAGI come from the germline V gene. Regarding this clone: Its antigen remains unidentified.

Whole-study findings and limits: Vaccination with two AZD1222 doses was followed by a rise in Spike-specific TCR breadth and depth. Most donors were white British, females outnumbered males, and clonal diversity was possibly underestimated. It was only after the peak T cell response that any repertoires were sampled. CD4 TCRs associated with vaccination spanned spike, dominating at 160-218 and 743-854.

Profiling relied on immunoSEQ multiplex PCR, and the TCRdb table lists in-frame clones only, not all of them. Seen here are around 120,000 clones, 85% to 90% observed once, and the top ten hold roughly a quarter. Sequences were derived from peripheral blood, sampled on day 0 of AZD1222 vaccination. The V call is TRBV6-5, the J call TRBJ2-1, with 9 nucleotides matching TRBD2. This clonotype was sampled from an adult in good health. CDR3 protein: CATLPWAGGKNEQFF. The CDR3 region has the DNA TGTGCCACCCTCCCCTGGGCGGGGGGGAAGAATGAGCAGTTCTTC.